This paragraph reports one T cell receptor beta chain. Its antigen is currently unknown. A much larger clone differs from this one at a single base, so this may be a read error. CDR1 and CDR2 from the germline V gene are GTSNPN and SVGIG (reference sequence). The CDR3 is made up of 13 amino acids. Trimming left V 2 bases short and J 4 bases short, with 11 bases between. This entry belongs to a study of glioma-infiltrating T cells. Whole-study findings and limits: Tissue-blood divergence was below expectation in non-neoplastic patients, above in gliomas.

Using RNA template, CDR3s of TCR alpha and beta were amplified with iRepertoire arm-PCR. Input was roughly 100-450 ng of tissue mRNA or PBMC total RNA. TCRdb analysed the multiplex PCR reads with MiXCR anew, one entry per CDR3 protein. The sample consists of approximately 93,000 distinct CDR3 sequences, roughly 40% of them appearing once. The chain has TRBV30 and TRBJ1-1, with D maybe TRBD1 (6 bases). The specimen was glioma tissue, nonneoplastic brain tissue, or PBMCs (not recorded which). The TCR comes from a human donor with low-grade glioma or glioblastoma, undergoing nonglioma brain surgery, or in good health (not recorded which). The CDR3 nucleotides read TGTGCCTGGAGTCTAGGGGGACTCACTGAAGCTTTCTTT. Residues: CAWSLGGLTEAFF.